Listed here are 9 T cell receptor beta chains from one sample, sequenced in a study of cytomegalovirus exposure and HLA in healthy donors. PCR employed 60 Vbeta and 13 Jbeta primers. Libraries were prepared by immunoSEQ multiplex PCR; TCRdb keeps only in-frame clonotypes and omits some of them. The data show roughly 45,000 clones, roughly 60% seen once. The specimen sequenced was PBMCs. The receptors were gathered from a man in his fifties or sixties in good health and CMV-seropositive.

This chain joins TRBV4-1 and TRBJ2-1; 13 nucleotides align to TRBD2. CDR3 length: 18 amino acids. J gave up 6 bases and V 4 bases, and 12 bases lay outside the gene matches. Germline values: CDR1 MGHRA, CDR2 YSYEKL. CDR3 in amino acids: CASSPFHGLAGVGNEQFF. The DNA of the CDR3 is TGCGCCAGCAGCCCATTCCACGGACTAGCGGGAGTAGGCAATGAGCAGTTCTTC.

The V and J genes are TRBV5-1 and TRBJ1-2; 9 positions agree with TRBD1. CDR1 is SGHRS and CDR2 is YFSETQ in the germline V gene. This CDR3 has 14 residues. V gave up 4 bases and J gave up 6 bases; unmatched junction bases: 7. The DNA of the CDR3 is TGCGCCAGCAGCAGGGACAGGGTTTCGAATGGCTACACCTTC. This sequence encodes CASSRDRVSNGYTF.

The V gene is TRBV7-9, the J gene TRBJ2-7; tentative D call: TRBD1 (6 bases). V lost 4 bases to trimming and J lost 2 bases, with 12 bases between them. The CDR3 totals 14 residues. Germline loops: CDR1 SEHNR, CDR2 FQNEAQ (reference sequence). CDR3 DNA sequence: TGTGCCAGCAGCTCGGCAGGGGTCACCTACGAGCAGTACTTC. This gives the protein CASSSAGVTYEQYF.

For the CDR3, the DNA is TGTGCCAGCAGCTTAGGGACAGCGTACACAGATACGCAGTATTTT. The encoded protein is CASSLGTAYTDTQYF. The chain recombines TRBV11-3 with TRBJ2-3; D may be TRBD1 (6 bases). Trimming removed 1 base from V and 2 bases from J, with 10 bases in between. Per germline, CDR1 SGHNT and CDR2 YENEEA. The CDR3 has 15 residues.

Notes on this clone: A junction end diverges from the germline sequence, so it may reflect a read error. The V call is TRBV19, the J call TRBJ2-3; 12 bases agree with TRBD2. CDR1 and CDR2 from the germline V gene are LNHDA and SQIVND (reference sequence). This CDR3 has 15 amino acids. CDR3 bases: TGTGCCGGTAGTATAACTAGCGGGAGGTCAGATACGCAGTATTTT. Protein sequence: CAGSITSGRSDTQYF.

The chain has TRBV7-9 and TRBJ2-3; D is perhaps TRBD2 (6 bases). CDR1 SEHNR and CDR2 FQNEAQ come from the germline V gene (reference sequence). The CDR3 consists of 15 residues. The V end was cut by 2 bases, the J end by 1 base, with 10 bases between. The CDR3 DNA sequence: TGTGCCAGCAGCTTATCGGGGGAAGGCACAGATACGCAGTATTTT. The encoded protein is CASSLSGEGTDTQYF. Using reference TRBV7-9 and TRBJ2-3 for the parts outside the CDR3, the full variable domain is DTGVSQNPRHKITKRGQNVTFRCDPISEHNRLYWYRQTLGQGPEFLTYFQNEAQLEKSRLLSDRFSAERPKGSFSTLEIQRTEQGDSAMYLCASSLSGEGTDTQYFGPGTRLTVL.

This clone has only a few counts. The CDR3, as DNA: TGTGCCAGCAACCACGGCAGGGGCGATGAGCAGTTCTTC. This gives the protein CASNHGRGDEQFF. The chain has TRBV6-6 and TRBJ2-1, with D perhaps TRBD1 (6 bases). This CDR3 is 13 amino acids long. Germline V CDR1 and CDR2: MNHNY, SVGAGI (reference sequence). Trimming cost V 7 bases and J 8 bases, with 15 bases left between them.

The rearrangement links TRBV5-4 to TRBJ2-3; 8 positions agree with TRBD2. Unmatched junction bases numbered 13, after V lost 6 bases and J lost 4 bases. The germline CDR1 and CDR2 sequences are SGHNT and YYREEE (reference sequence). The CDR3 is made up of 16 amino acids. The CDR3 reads CASKVVGRAGSDTQYF. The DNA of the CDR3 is TGTGCCAGCAAGGTTGTCGGGAGGGCCGGGTCAGATACGCAGTATTTT. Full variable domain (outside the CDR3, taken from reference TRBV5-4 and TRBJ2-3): ETGVTQSPTHLIKTRGQQVTLRCSSQSGHNTVSWYQQALGQGPQFIFQYYREEENGRGNFPPRFSGLQFPNYSSELNVNALELDDSALYLCASKVVGRAGSDTQYFGPGTRLTVL.

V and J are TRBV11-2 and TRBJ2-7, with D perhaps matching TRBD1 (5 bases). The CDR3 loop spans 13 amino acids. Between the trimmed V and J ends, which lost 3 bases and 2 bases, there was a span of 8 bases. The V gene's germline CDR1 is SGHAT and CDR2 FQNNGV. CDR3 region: CASSLTDPYEQYF. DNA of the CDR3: TGTGCCAGCAGCTTGACAGATCCCTACGAGCAGTACTTC.